This passage covers 20 T cell receptor beta chains from one sample sequenced in a study of CXCR3-negative and CXCR3-positive naive CD8 T cells. Findings and caveats of the study: The TRB CDR3s that CXCR3-positive naive cells carried were more hydrophobic than those of CXCR3-negative naive cells.

Which antigens these TCRs recognize remains unknown. The authors prepared UMI-labeled TRB cDNA libraries by 5' RACE. TCRdb reprocessed the 5' RACE reads and reports one entry per CDR3 protein, with no DNA. The sample has more than 80,000 distinct CDR3 sequences. Sequencing was done on a sample of naive CXCR3+ CD8+ T cells from blood. Noted subset: CD45RO-CCR7+CD27+CD95- naive CD8+ T cells expressing CXCR3 (TNR3+). These receptors were taken from a human donor in good health. Some clones in this sample may be carry-over from other donors' samples.

This chain connects TRBV29-1 to TRBJ2-1; the D call of TRBD2 rests on TCRdb alone, since no DNA is present to check it. CDR1 SQVTM and CDR2 ANQGSEA come from the germline V gene. The length of the CDR3 is 18 residues. This chain's CDR3 is CSVEVVAGGVSSYNEQFF.

The CDR3 reads CASSPGTDYSGELFF. The V call is TRBV7-6, the J call TRBJ2-2; the D call of TRBD1 rests on TCRdb alone, since no DNA is present to check it. This CDR3 has 15 amino acids. The V gene's germline CDR1 is SGHVS and CDR2 FNYEAQ.

The chain uses TRBV29-1 and TRBJ2-7; TCRdb's assignment of TRBD1 cannot be checked, as there is no DNA. This CDR3 region has 13 residues. The germline V gene encodes CDR1 SQVTM and CDR2 ANQGSEA. The CDR3 region is CSVDGTGGNEQYF.

This chain joins TRBV20-1 and TRBJ2-4; TCRdb's D call of TRBD1 is untestable without DNA. The CDR3 loop spans 22 amino acids. The germline gives CDR1 DFQATT, CDR2 SNEGSKA (reference sequence). CDR3 sequence: CSARQRGDLDRGPGLGKNIQYF.

The rearrangement uses TRBV20-1 and TRBJ2-7. The CDR3 totals 11 residues. Germline assignment: CDR1 DFQATT and CDR2 SNEGSKA (reference sequence). CDR3 protein: CSAFRWYEQYF.

V gene TRBV14 combines with J gene TRBJ2-3. There are 17 residues in the CDR3. Germline lookup yields CDR1 SGHDN and CDR2 FVKESK. The CDR3 reads CASSQDVVADSTDTQYF.

This chain joins TRBV30 and TRBJ2-7; the D gene TCRdb calls, TRBD1, cannot be checked with no DNA. Germline V CDR1 and CDR2: GTSNPN, SVGIG (reference sequence). The CDR3 contains 15 residues. The CDR3: CAWSVSMGGEYEQYF.

The V and J genes are TRBV3-1 and TRBJ2-7. The CDR3 contains 15 residues. Germline assignment: CDR1 LGHDT and CDR2 YNNKEL (reference sequence). The CDR3 sequence: CASSPEPTTTSEQYF.

The chain carries TRBV20-1 and TRBJ2-7; TCRdb designates TRBD1, a call that cannot be tested without DNA. Per germline, CDR1 DFQATT and CDR2 SNEGSKA (reference sequence). The CDR3 length is 14 residues. CDR3 sequence: CSAAVEDTGYEQYF.

The rearrangement joins TRBV28 to TRBJ1-1; as DNA is missing, the TRBD1 call by TCRdb cannot be tested. This CDR3 region has 15 residues. Germline loops: CDR1 MDHEN, CDR2 SYDVKM. The CDR3 protein is CASIPLRWGEYEAFF.

The chain uses TRBV27 and TRBJ1-2. The germline gives CDR1 MNHEY, CDR2 SMNVEV (reference sequence). CDR3 length: 14 amino acids. CDR3 loop: CASSLSAGNYGYTF.

J is TRBJ1-1 and V is TRBV20-1; the D call of TRBD1 rests on TCRdb alone, since no DNA is present to check it. From germline, CDR1 is DFQATT and CDR2 SNEGSKA (reference sequence). The CDR3 runs to 11 residues. CDR3 protein: CSPRRGSEAFF.

The CDR3 loop reads CASSLSVSYNEQFF. The chain combines TRBV27 with TRBJ2-1. The CDR3 length is 14 residues. CDR1 and CDR2 (germline): MNHEY, SMNVEV (reference sequence).

The chain has TRBV6-2 or TRBV6-3 and TRBJ1-5; TCRdb's D call of TRBD1 is untestable without DNA. This CDR3 is 16 amino acids long. In germline, CDR1 is MNHEY, CDR2 SVGEGT. The CDR3 sequence: CASSNRDRGRDQPQHF.

The V call is TRBV13, the J call TRBJ1-1; TCRdb's D gene call, TRBD1, goes unchecked for lack of DNA. This CDR3 is 16 amino acids long. The V gene's germline CDR1 is PRHDT and CDR2 FYEKMQ (reference sequence). The CDR3 protein is CASNGWGQGRNTEAFF.

The chain recombines TRBV5-6 with TRBJ2-7; TCRdb outputs TRBD1, but without DNA this stays unchecked. Germline CDR1 SGHDT, CDR2 YYEEEE. The CDR3 has 15 amino acids. CDR3 region: CASTPRDRGNYEQYF.

Here the CDR3 reads CASSFPSSYEQYF. The chain combines TRBV7-2 with TRBJ2-7. CDR3 size: 13 residues. Germline V gives CDR1 SGHTA, CDR2 FQGNSA. Based on the CDR3 plus reference TRBV7-2 and TRBJ2-7, the full variable domain is GAGVSQSPSNKVTEKGKDVELRCDPISGHTALYWYRQSLGQGLEFLIYFQGNSAPDKSGLPSDRFSAERTGGSVSTLTIQRTQQEDSAVYLCASSFPSSYEQYFGPGTRLTVT.

This chain links TRBV6-2 or TRBV6-3 with TRBJ2-7; TCRdb indicates TRBD2, and absent DNA this call remains unverified. This CDR3 comprises 16 residues. Germline loops: CDR1 MNHEY, CDR2 SVGEGT. The CDR3 loop reads CASSYSASGGNYEQYF.

This chain joins TRBV20-1 and TRBJ1-5. The germline CDR1 and CDR2 sequences are DFQATT and SNEGSKA (reference sequence). This CDR3 region has 13 residues. The CDR3 reads CSAREAGNQPQHF.

The chain couples TRBV7-9 to TRBJ2-3. The CDR3 is 13 residues long. Per the germline V gene, CDR1 is SEHNR and CDR2 is FQNEAQ (reference sequence). CDR3: CASSYDSTDTQYF.